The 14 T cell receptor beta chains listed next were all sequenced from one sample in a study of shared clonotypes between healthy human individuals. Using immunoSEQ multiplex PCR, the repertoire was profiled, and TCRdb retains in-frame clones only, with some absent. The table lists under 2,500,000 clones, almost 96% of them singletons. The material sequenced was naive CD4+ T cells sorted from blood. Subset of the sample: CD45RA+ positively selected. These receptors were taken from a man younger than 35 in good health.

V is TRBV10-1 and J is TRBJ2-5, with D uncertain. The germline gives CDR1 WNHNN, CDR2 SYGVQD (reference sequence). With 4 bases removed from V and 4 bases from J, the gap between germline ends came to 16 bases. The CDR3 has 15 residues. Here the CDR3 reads CASSGGMNTGETQYF. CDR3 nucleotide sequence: TGCGCCAGCAGTGGGGGAATGAATACGGGAGAGACCCAGTACTTC.

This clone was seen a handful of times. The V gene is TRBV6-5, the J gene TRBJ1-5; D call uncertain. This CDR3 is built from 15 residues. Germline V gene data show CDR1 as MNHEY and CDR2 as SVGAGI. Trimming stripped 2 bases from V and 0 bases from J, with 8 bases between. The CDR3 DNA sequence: TGTGCCAGCAGTTACGGCCCACATAGCAATCAGCCCCAGCATTTT. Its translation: CASSYGPHSNQPQHF.

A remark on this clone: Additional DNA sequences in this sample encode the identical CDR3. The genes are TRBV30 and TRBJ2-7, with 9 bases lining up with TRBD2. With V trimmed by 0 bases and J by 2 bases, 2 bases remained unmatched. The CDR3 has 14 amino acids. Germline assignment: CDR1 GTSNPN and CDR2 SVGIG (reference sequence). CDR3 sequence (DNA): TGTGCCTGGAGTGTACGACTAGCGGCCTACGAGCAGTACTTC. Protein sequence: CAWSVRLAAYEQYF.

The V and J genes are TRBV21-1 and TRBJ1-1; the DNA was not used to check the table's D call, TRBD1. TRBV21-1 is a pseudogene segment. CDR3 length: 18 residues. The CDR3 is CAGRIKNRGVLGDTEAFF. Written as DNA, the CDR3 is TGTGCCGGACGTATTAAAAACAGGGGAGTTCTTGGGGACACTGAAGCTTTCTTT.

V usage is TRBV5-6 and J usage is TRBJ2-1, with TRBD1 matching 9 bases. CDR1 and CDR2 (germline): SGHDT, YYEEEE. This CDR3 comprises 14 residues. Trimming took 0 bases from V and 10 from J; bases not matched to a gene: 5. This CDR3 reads CASSLEDRGSEQFF. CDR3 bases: TGTGCCAGCAGCTTGGAGGACAGGGGAAGCGAGCAGTTCTTC.

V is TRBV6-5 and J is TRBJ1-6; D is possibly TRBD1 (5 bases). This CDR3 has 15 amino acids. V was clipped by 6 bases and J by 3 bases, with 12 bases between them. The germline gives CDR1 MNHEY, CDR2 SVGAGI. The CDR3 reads CASSREGIYNSPLHF. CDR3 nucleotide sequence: TGTGCCAGCAGCCGAGAGGGGATCTATAATTCACCCCTCCACTTT.

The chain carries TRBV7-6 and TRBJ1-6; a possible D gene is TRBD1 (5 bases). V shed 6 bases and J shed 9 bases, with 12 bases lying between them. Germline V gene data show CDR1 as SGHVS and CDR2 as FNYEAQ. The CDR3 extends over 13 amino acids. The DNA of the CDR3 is TGTGCCAGCAGAAACAGTGGGGGTTCACCCCTCCACTTT. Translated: CASRNSGGSPLHF.

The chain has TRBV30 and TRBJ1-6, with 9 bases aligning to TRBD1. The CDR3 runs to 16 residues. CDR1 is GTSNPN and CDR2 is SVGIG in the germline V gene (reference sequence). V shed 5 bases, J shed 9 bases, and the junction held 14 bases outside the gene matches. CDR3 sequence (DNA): TGTGCCTGGCTCTTCGCGACAGGGGGTCCGGGTTCACCCCTCCACTTT. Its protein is CAWLFATGGPGSPLHF.

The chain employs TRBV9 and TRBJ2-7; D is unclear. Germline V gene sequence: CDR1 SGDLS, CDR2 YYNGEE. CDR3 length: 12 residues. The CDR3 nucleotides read TGTGAGGGAACGAGACCGACTTACGAGCAGTACTTC. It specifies CEGTRPTYEQYF.

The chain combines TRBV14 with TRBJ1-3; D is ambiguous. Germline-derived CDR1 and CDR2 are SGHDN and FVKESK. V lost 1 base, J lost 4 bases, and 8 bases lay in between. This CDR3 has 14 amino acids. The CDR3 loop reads CASSQAIPGNTIYF. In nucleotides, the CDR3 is TGTGCCAGCAGCCAAGCAATCCCAGGAAACACCATATATTTT. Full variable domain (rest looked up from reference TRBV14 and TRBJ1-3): EAGVTQFPSHSVIEKGQTVTLRCDPISGHDNLYWYRRVMGKEIKFLLHFVKESKQDESGMPNNRFLAERTGGTYSTLKVQPAELEDSGVYFCASSQAIPGNTIYFGEGSWLTVV.

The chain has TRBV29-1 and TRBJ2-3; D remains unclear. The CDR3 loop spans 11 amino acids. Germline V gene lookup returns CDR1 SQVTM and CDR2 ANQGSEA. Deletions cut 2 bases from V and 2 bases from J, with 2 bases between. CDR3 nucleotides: TGCAGCGTTGAACTCACAGATACGCAGTATTTT. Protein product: CSVELTDTQYF.

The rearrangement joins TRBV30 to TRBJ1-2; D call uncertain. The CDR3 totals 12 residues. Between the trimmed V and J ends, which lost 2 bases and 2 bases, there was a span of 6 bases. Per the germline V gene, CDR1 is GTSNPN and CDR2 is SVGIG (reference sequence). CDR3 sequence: CAWSMRNYGYTF. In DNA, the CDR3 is TGTGCCTGGAGTATGCGCAACTATGGCTACACCTTC.

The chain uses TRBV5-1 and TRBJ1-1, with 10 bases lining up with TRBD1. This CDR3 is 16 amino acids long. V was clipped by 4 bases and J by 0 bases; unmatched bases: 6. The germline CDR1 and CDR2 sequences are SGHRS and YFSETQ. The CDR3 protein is CASSPGQGELNTEAFF. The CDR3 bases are TGCGCCAGCAGCCCCGGACAGGGGGAACTGAACACTGAAGCTTTCTTT.

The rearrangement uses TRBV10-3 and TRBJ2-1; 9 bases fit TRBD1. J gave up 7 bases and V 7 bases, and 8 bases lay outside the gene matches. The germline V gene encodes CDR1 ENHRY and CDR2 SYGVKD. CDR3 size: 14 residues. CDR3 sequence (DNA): TGTGCCATCAACTACAGGGGGCTGGGGAATGAGCAGTTCTTC. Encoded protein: CAINYRGLGNEQFF.